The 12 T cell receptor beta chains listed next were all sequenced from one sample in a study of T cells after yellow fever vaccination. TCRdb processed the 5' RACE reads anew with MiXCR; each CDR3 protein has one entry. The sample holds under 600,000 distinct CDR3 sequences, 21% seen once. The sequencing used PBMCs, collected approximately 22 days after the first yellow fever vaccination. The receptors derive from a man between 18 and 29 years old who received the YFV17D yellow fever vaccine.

In DNA form, the CDR3 reads TGTGCCATCAAGGAGAAGAGCACTGAAGCTTTCTTT. Its protein product is CAIKEKSTEAFF. The chain links TRBV11-1 to TRBJ1-1, with unresolved D. V dropped 10 bases and J dropped 4 bases, with 13 bases sitting between them. This CDR3 comprises 12 residues. Per germline, CDR1 SGHAT and CDR2 FQDESV (reference sequence). Drawing the rest from reference TRBV11-1 and TRBJ1-1, the complete variable domain is EAEVAQSPRYKITEKSQAVAFWCDPISGHATLYWYRQILGQGPELLVQFQDESVVDDSQLPKDRFSAERLKGVDSTLKIQPAELGDSAMYLCAIKEKSTEAFFGQGTRLTVV.

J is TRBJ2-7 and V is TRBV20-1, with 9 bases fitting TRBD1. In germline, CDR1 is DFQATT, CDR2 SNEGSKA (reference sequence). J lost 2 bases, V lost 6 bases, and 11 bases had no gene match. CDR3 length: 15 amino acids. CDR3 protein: CSAHKSGTGPYEQYF. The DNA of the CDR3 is TGCAGTGCCCATAAATCTGGGACAGGGCCCTACGAGCAGTACTTC.

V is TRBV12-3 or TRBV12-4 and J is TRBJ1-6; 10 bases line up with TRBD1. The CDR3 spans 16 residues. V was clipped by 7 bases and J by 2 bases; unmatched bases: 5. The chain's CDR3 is CASTGQGGTYNSPLHF. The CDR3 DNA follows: TGTGCCAGCACCGGACAGGGGGGAACCTATAATTCACCCCTCCACTTT.

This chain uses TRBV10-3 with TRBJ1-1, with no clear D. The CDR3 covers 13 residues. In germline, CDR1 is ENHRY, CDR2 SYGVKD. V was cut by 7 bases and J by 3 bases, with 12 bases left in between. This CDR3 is CAIKRAADTEAFF. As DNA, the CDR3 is TGTGCCATCAAAAGGGCAGCGGACACTGAAGCTTTCTTT.

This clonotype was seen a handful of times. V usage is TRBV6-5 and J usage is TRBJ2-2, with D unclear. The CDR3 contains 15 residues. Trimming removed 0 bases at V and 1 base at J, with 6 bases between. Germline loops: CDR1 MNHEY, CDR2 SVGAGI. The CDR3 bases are TGTGCCAGCAGTTACTCGACGGGGAACACCGGGGAGCTGTTTTTT. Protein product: CASSYSTGNTGELFF.

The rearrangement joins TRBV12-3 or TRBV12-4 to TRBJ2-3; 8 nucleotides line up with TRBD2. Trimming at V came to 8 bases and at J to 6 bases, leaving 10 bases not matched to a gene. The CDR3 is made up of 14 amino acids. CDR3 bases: TGTGCCAGCGCAACCGGGACGGGGGGGGATACGCAGTATTTT. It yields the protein CASATGTGGDTQYF.

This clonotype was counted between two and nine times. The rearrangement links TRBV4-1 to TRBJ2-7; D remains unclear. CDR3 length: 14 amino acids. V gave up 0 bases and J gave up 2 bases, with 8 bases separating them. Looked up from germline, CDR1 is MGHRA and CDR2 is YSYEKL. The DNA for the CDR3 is TGCGCCAGCAGCCAAGACCCCGGTCCCTACGAGCAGTACGTC. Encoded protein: CASSQDPGPYEQYV.

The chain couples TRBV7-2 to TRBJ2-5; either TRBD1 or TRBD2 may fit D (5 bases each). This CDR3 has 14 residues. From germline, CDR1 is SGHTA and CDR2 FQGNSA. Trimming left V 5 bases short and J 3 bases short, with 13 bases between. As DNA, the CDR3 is TGTGCCAGCAGCGTTATGAGGGGCGAAGAGACCCAGTACTTC. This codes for CASSVMRGEETQYF. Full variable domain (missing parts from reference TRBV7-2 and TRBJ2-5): GAGVSQSPSNKVTEKGKDVELRCDPISGHTALYWYRQSLGQGLEFLIYFQGNSAPDKSGLPSDRFSAERTGGSVSTLTIQRTQQEDSAVYLCASSVMRGEETQYFGPGTRLLVL.

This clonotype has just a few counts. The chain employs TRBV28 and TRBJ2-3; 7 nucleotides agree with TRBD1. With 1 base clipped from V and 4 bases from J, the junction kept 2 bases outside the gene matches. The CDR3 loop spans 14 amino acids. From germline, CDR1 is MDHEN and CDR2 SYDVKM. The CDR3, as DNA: TGTGCCAGCAGTTTATCTCAGGGGGCAGATACGCAGTATTTT. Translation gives CASSLSQGADTQYF.

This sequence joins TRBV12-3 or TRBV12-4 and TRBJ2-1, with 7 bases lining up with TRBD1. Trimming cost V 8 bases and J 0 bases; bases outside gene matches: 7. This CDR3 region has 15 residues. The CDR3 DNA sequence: TGTGCCAGCCGGAGGACAGGCGACTCCTACAATGAGCAGTTCTTC. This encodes CASRRTGDSYNEQFF.

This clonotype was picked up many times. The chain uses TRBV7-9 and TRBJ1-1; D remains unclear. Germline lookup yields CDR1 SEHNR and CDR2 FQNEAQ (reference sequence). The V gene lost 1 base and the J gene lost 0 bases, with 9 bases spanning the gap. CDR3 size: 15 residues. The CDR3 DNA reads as TGTGCCAGCAGCTTAGGGGATTCCATGAACACTGAAGCTTTCTTT. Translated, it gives CASSLGDSMNTEAFF.

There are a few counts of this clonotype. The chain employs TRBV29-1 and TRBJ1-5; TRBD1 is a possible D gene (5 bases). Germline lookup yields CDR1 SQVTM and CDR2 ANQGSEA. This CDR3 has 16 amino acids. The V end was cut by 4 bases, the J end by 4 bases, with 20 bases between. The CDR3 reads CSVVLTVPWKNQPQHF. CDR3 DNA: TGCAGCGTTGTCCTGACAGTGCCCTGGAAAAATCAGCCCCAGCATTTT.